Described below is a single T cell receptor beta chain sequence and its context. First-strand cDNA used TRAV- and TRBV-specific primers, covering alpha and beta chains. With a constant-region primer and a V-primer adapter, TCRs were subjected to 15 to 25 PCR cycles of amplification. TCRdb re-called the reads with MiXCR, one entry per CDR3 protein. The table includes around 69,000 distinct CDR3 sequences, more than 25% detected once. The ends were cut back, 6 bases at V and 4 bases at J, with 16 bases in the middle. Per the germline V gene, CDR1 is SGHRS and CDR2 is YFSETQ. The CDR3 extends over 14 amino acids. These data come from a study of low-dose radiotherapy and immunotherapy resistance in tumors. Indicated time point: before trial treatment.

This sequence originates from a female donor with ovarian cancer. The chain carries TRBV5-1 and TRBJ1-2; D might be TRBD1 (5 bases). The material sequenced was PBMCs, taken before treatment. CDR3 region: CASTYQGDTYGYTF. The CDR3 nucleotides read TGCGCCAGCACCTACCAGGGCGACACCTATGGCTACACCTTC.